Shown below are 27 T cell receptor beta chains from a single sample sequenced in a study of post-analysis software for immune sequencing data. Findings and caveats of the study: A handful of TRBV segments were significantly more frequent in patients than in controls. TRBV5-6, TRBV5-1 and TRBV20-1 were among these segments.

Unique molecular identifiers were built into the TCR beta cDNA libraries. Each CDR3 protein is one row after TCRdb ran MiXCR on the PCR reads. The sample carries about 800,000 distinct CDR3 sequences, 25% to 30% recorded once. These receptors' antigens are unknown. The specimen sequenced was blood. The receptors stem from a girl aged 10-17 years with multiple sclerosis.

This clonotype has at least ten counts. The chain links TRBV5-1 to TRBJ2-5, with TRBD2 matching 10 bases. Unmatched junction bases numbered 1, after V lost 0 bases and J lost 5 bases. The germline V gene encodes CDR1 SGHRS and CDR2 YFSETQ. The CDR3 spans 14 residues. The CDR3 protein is CASSLELAGETQYF. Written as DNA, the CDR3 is TGCGCCAGCAGCTTGGAACTAGCGGGGGAGACCCAGTACTTC. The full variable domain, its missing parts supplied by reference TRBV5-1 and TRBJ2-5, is KAGVTQTPRYLIKTRGQQVTLSCSPISGHRSVSWYQQTPGQGLQFLFEYFSETQRNKGNFPGRFSGRQFSNSRSEMNVSTLELGDSALYLCASSLELAGETQYFGPGTRLLVL.

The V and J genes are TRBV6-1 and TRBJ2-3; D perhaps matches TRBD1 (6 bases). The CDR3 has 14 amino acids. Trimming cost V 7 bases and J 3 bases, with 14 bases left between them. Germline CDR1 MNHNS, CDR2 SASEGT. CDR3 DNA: TGTGCCAGCATCAGGGCCCAGGGGACAGATACGCAGTATTTT. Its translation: CASIRAQGTDTQYF.

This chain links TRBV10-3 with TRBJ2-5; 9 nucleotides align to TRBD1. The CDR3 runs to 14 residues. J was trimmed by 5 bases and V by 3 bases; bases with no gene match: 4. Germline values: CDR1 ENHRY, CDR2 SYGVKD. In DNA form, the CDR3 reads TGTGCCATCAGTGAAGGGACAGGGTCGGAGACCCAGTACTTC. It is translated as CAISEGTGSETQYF.

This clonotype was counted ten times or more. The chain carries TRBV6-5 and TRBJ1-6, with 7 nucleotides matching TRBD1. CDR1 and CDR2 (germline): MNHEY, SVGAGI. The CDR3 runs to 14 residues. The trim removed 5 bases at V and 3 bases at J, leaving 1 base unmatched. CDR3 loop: CASSRQGYNSPLHF. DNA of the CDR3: TGTGCCAGCAGTCGACAGGGCTATAATTCACCCCTCCACTTT.

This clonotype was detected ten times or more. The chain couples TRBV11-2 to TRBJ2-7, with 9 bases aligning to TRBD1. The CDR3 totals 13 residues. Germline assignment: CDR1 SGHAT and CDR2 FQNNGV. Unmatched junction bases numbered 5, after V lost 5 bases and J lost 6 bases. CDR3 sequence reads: CASSPGQGREQYF. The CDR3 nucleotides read TGTGCCAGCAGCCCGGGACAGGGTCGCGAGCAGTACTTC.

CDR3 protein: CSALDRGLSNQPQHF. As DNA, the CDR3 is TGCAGTGCCTTGGACAGGGGCCTTAGCAATCAGCCCCAGCATTTT. This chain links TRBV20-1 with TRBJ1-5, with TRBD1 matching 9 bases. Trimming cost V 6 bases and J 0 bases; bases outside gene matches: 6. The CDR3 is made up of 15 amino acids. Looked up from germline, CDR1 is DFQATT and CDR2 is SNEGSKA (reference sequence).

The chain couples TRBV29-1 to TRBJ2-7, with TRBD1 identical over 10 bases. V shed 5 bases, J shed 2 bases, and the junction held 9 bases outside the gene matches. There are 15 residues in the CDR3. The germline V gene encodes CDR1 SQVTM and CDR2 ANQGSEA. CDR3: CSVSSGTGVPYEQYF. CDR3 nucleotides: TGCAGCGTTTCTTCCGGGACAGGGGTTCCCTACGAGCAGTACTTC.

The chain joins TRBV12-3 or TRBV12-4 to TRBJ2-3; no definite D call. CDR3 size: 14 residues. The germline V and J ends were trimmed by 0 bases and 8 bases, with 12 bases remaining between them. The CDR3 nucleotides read TGTGCCAGCAGTTTAGCGCGTACCCTTAGTACGCAGTATTTT. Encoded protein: CASSLARTLSTQYF.

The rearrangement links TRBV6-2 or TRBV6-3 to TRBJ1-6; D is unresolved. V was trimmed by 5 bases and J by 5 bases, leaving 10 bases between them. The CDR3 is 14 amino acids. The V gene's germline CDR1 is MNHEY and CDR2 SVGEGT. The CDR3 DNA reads TGTGCCAGCAGTAACCCGGGAGATAATTCACCCCTCCACTTT. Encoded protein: CASSNPGDNSPLHF.

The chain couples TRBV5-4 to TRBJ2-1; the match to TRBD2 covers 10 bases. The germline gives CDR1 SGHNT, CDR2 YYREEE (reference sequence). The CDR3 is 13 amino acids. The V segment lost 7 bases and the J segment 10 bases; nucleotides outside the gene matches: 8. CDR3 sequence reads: CASGGTSVDEQFF. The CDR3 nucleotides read TGTGCCAGCGGCGGGACTAGCGTTGACGAGCAGTTCTTC.

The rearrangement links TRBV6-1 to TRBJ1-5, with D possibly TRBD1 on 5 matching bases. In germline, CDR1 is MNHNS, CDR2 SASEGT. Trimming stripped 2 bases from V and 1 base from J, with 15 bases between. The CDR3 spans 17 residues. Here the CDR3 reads CASSERVRQGSNQPQHF. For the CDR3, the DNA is TGTGCCAGCAGTGAAAGGGTGAGGCAGGGAAGCAATCAGCCCCAGCATTTT.

CDR3 nucleotide sequence: TGTGCCAGCAGTTTAGGTCGGGGGACAGGGACAGATACGCAGTATTTT. It codes for CASSLGRGTGTDTQYF. J is TRBJ2-3 and V is TRBV28, with 9 bases matching TRBD1. CDR1 and CDR2 from the germline V gene are MDHEN and SYDVKM. The CDR3 sequence is 16 residues long. V trimming: 2 bases; J trimming: 3 bases; junction bases outside the gene matches: 6.

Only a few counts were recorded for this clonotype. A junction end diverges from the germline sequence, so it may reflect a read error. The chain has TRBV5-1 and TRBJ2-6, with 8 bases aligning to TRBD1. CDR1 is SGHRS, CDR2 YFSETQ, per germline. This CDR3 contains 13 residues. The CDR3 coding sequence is TGCGCCAGCAACTTGGACAGGGACAACGTCCTGACTTTC. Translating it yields CASNLDRDNVLTF.

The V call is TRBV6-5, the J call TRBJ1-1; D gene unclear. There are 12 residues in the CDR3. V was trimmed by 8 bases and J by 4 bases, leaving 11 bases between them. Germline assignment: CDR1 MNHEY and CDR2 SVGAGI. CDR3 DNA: TGTGCCAGCGGGGAGGGAGTCACTGAAGCTTTCTTT. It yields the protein CASGEGVTEAFF.

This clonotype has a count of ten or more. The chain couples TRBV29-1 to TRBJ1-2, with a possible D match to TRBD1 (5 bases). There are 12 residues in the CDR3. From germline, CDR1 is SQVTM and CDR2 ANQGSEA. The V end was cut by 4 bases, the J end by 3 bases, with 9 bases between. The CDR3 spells CSVVGGDYGYTF. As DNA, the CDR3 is TGCAGCGTTGTCGGGGGGGACTATGGCTACACCTTC.

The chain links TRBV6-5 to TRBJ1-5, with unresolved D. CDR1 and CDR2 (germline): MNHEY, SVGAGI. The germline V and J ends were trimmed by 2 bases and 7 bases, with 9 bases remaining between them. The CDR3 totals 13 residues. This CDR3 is CASSYGIRQPQHF. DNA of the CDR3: TGTGCCAGCAGTTACGGAATCCGACAGCCCCAGCATTTT.

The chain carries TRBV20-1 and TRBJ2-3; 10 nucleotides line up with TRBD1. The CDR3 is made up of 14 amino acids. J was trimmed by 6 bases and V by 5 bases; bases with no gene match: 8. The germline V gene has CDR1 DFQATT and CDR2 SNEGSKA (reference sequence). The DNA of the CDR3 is TGCAGTGCTCGAGGGACAGGGGCCTTTGATACGCAGTATTTT. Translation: CSARGTGAFDTQYF.

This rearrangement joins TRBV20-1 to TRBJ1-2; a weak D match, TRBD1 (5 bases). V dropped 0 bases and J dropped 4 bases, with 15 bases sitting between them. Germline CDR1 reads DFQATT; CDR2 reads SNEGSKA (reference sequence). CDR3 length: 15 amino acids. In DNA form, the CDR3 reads TGCAGTGCTAGAGATCAACCGGGAGGGGTCTATGGCTACACCTTC. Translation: CSARDQPGGVYGYTF.

The CDR3 nucleotides read TGTGCCAGCAGCTTAGTCGGAGGGCTACAAGAGACCCAGTACTTC. As protein: CASSLVGGLQETQYF. The chain recombines TRBV5-5 with TRBJ2-5; D possibly corresponds to TRBD2 (6 bases). This CDR3 comprises 15 residues. Trimming took off 2 bases at V and 2 bases at J, with 13 bases between the two ends. The germline V gene encodes CDR1 SGHKS and CDR2 YYEKEE (reference sequence).

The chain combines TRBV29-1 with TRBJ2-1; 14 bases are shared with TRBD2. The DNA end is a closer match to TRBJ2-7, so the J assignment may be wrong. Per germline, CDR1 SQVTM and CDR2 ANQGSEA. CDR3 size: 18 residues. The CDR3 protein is CSVSLGLAGVGTYNEQYF. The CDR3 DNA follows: TGCAGCGTTTCCCTGGGACTAGCGGGAGTGGGGACATACAATGAGCAGTACTTC.

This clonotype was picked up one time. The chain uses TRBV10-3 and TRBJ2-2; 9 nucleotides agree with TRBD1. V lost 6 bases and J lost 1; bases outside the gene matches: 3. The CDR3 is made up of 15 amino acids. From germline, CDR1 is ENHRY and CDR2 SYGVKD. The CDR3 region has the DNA TGTGCCATCAGGCCGGACAGGGGGAACACCGGGGAGCTGTTTTTT. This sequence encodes CAIRPDRGNTGELFF.

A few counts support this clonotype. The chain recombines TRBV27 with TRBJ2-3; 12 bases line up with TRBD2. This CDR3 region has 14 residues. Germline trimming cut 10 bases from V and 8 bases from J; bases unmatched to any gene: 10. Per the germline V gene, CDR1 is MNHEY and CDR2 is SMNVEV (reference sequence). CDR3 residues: CATQTSGSWGTQYF. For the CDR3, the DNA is TGTGCCACCCAGACTAGCGGGAGCTGGGGTACGCAGTATTTT.

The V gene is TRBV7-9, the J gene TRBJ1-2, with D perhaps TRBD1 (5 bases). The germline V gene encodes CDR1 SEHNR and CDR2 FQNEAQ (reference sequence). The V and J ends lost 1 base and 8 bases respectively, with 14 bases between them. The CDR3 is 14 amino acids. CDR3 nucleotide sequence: TGTGCCAGCAGCTTAGATACAGGAATGAGAGGCTACACCTTC. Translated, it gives CASSLDTGMRGYTF.

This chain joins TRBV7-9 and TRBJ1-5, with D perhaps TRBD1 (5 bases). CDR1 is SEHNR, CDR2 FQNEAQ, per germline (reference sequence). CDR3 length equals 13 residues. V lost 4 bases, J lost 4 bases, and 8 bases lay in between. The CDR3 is CASSSTVNQPQHF. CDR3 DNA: TGTGCCAGCAGCTCGACAGTGAATCAGCCCCAGCATTTT.

The CDR3 loop reads CASSPSGPGRNGYTF. The CDR3 DNA follows: TGCGCCAGCAGCCCATCGGGCCCTGGGCGGAATGGCTACACCTTC. The rearrangement uses TRBV5-1 and TRBJ1-2, with unresolved D. Germline V gives CDR1 SGHRS, CDR2 YFSETQ. CDR3 length: 15 residues. Trimming left V 4 bases short and J 6 bases short, with 19 bases between. The whole variable domain, filled in from reference TRBV5-1 and TRBJ1-2, reads KAGVTQTPRYLIKTRGQQVTLSCSPISGHRSVSWYQQTPGQGLQFLFEYFSETQRNKGNFPGRFSGRQFSNSRSEMNVSTLELGDSALYLCASSPSGPGRNGYTFGSGTRLTVV.

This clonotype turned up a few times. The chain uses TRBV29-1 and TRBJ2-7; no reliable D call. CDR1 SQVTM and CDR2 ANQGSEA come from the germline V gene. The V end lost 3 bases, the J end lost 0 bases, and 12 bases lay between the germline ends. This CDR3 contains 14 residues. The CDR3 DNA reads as TGCAGCGTTGAGGATGGGTTCTCCTCCTACGAGCAGTACTTC. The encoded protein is CSVEDGFSSYEQYF.

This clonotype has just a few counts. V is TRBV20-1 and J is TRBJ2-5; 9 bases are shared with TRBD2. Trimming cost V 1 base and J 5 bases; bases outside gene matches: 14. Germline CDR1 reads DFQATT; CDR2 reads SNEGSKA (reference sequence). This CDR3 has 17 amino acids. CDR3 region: CSARAPGLASPRETQYF. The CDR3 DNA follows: TGCAGTGCTAGAGCTCCGGGACTAGCCTCCCCGCGGGAGACCCAGTACTTC.